This T cell receptor beta chain was identified during a study of early stage breast cancer tumors. Study overall: The ER+/PR+/HER2- tumors included seven or eight ductal and a few lobular carcinomas. Study results and limitations: Bulk DNA sequencing of unsorted cells missed chain pairing and markers. Enriched TCRB sequences shared across patients were mostly commonly generated sequences.

Turning to this clone: The antigen remains undetermined.

This CDR3 is built from 13 residues. Germline loops: CDR1 PRHDT, CDR2 FYEKMQ (reference sequence). Trimming took 6 bases from V and 10 from J, leaving 16 bases between them. TCRdb's table, derived via immunoSEQ multiplex PCR, lists solely in-frame clones and lacks some. In the table there are tens of thousands of clones, around 70% of which are singletons. V and J are TRBV13 and TRBJ2-1; a weak D match, TRBD2 (5 bases). The clonotype was recovered from a person aged 45 to 60 with breast cancer. Material for sequencing was blood. The DNA for the CDR3 is TGTGCCAGCAGTACCACCCGACGGAGGGAGCAGTTCTTC. It yields the protein CASSTTRRREQFF.